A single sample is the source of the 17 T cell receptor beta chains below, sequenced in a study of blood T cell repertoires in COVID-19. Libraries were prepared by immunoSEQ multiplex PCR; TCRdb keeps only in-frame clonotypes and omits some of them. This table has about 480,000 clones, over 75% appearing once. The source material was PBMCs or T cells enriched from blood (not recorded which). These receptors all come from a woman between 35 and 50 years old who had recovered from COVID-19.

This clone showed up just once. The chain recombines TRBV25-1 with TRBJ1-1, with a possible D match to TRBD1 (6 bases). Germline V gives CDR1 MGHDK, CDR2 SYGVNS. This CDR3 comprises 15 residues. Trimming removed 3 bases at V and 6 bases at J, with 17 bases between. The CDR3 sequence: CASSDKGQGSAEAFF. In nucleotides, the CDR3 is TGTGCCAGCAGTGACAAAGGCCAGGGGAGCGCTGAAGCTTTCTTT.

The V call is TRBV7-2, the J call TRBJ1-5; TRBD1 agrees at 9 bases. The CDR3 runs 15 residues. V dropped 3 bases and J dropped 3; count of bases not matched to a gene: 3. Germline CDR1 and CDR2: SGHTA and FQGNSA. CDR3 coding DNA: TGTGCCAGCAGCTTCGGGACAGGGCCCAATCAGCCCCAGCATTTT. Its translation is CASSFGTGPNQPQHF.

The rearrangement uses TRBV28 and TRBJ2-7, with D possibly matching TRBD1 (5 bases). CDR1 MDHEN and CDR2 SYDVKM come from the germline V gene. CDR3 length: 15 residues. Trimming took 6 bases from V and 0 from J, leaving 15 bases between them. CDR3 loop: CASSLAGSGSYEQYF. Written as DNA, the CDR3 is TGTGCCAGCAGCCTGGCAGGGTCGGGCTCCTACGAGCAGTACTTC.

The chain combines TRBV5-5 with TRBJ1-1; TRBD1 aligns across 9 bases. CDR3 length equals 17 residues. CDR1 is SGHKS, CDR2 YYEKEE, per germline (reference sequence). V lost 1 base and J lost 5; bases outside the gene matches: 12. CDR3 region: CASSLTGTGPLRTEAFF. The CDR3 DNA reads TGTGCCAGCAGCTTGACCGGGACAGGGCCTTTGAGGACTGAAGCTTTCTTT. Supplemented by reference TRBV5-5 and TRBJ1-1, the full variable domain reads DAGVTQSPTHLIKTRGQQVTLRCSPISGHKSVSWYQQVLGQGPQFIFQYYEKEERGRGNFPDRFSARQFPNYSSELNVNALLLGDSALYLCASSLTGTGPLRTEAFFGQGTRLTVV.

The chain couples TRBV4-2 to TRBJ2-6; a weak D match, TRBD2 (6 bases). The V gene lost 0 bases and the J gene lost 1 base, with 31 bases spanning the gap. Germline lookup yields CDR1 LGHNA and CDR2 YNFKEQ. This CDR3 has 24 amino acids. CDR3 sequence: CASSQDMPRGKDSRSVSGANVLTF. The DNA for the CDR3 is TGTGCCAGCAGCCAAGATATGCCCCGGGGGAAGGATTCTAGAAGCGTTTCTGGGGCCAACGTCCTGACTTTC.

As DNA, the CDR3 is TGTGCCAGCAGTTACGGGACAGGGGTAACCGGGGAGCTGTTTTTT. This gives the protein CASSYGTGVTGELFF. The rearrangement joins TRBV6-5 to TRBJ2-2, with TRBD1 identical over 10 bases. CDR3 length: 15 amino acids. After removal of 2 bases from V and 5 bases from J, the junction contained 2 bases not matched to a gene. Germline-derived CDR1 and CDR2 are MNHEY and SVGAGI.

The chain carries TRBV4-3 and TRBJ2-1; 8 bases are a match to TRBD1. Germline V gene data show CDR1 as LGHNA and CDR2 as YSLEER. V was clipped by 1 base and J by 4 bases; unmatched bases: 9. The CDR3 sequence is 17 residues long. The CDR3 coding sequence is TGCGCCAGCAGCCAAGGACCGGGACAGGAGATATACAATGAGCAGTTCTTC. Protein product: CASSQGPGQEIYNEQFF.

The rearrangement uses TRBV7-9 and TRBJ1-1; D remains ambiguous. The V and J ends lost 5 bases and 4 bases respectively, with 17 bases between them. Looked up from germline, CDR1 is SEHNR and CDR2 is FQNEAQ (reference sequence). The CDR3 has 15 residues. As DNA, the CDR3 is TGTGCCAGCAGCCCCTTGGCGAGGAGTGGCACTGAAGCTTTCTTT. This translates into CASSPLARSGTEAFF.

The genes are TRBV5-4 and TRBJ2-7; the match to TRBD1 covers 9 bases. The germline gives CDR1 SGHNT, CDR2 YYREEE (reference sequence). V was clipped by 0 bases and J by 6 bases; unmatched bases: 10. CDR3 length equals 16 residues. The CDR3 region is CASSLDTLRTGAEQYF. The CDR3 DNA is TGTGCCAGCAGCTTGGATACGTTAAGGACAGGGGCCGAGCAGTACTTC.

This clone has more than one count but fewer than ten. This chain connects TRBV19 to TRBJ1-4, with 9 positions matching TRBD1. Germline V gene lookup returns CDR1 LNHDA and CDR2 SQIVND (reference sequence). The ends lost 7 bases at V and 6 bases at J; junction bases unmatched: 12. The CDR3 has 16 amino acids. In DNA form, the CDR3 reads TGTGCCAGTACCCCACCCCCCGGGACAGGGTATGAAAAACTGTTTTTT. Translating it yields CASTPPPGTGYEKLFF.

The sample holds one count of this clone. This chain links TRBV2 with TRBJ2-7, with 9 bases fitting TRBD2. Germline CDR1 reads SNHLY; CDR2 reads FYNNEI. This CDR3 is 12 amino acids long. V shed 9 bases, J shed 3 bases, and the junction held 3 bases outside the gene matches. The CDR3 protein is CASTSGYYEQYF. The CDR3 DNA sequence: TGTGCCAGTACTAGCGGGTACTACGAGCAGTACTTC.

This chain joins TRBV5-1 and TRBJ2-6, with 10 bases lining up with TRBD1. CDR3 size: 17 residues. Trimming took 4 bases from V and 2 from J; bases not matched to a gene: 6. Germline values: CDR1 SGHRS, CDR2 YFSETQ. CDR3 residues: CASSLQTGGTGANVLTF. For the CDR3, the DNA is TGCGCCAGCAGCCTACAGACAGGGGGCACTGGGGCCAACGTCCTGACTTTC.

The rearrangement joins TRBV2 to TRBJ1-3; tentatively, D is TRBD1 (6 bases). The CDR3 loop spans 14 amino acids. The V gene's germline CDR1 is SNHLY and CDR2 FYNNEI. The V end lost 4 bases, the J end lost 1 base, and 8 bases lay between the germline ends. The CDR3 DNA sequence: TGTGCCAGCAGTGTGGACAGATCTGGAAACACCATATATTTT. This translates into CASSVDRSGNTIYF. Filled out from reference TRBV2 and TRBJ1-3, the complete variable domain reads EPEVTQTPSHQVTQMGQEVILRCVPISNHLYFYWYRQILGQKVEFLVSFYNNEISEKSEIFDDQFSVERPDGSNFTLKIRSTKLEDSAMYFCASSVDRSGNTIYFGEGSWLTVV.

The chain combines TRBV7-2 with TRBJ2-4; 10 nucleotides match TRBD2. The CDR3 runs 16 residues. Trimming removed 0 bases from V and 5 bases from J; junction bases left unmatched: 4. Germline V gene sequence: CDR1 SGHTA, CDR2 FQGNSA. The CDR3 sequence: CASSLAWLAGENIQYF. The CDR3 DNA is TGTGCCAGCAGCTTAGCGTGGCTAGCGGGGGAAAACATTCAGTACTTC. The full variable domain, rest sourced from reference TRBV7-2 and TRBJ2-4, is GAGVSQSPSNKVTEKGKDVELRCDPISGHTALYWYRQSLGQGLEFLIYFQGNSAPDKSGLPSDRFSAERTGGSVSTLTIQRTQQEDSAVYLCASSLAWLAGENIQYFGAGTRLSVL.

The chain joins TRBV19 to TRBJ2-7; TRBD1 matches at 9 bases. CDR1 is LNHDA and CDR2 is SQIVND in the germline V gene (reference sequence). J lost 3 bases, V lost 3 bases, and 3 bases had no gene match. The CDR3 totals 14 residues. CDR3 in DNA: TGTGCCAGTAGTATGACAGGGGGTAGCTACGAGCAGTACTTC. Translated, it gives CASSMTGGSYEQYF.

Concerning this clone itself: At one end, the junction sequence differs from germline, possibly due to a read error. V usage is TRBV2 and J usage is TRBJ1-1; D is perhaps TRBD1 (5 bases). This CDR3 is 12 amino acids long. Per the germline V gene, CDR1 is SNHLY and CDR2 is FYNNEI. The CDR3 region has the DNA TGTGCCAGCATCTTTGGAGGGACCGGGCCGGCCTTT. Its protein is CASIFGGTGPAF.

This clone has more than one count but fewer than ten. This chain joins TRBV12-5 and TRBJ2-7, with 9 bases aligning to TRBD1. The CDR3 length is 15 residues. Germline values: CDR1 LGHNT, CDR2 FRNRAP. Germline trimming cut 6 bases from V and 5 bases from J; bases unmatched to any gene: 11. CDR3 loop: CASGPGTGSSNEQYF. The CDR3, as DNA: TGTGCTAGTGGCCCCGGGACAGGGAGTAGCAACGAGCAGTACTTC.